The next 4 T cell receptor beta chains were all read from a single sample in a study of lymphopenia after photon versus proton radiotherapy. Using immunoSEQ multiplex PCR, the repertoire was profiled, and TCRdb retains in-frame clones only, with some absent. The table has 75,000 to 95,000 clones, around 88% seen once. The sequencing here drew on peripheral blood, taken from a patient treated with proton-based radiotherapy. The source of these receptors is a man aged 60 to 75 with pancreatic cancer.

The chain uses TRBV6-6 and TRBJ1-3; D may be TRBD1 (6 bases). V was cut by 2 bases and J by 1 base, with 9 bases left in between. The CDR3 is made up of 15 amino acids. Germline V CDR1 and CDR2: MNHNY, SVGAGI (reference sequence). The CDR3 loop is CASSYTTGSGNTIYF. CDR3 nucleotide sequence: TGTGCCAGCAGTTACACCACAGGGTCTGGAAACACCATATATTTT.

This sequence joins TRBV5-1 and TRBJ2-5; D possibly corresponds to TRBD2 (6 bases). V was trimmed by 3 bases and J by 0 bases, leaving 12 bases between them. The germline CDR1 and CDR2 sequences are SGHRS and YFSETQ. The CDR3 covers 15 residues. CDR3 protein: CASSSASGYQETQYF. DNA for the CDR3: TGCGCCAGCAGCTCCGCAAGCGGGTACCAAGAGACCCAGTACTTC.

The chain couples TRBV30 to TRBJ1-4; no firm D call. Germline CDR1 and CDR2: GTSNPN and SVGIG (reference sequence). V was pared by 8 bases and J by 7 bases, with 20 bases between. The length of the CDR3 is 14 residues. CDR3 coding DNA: TGTGCCCAGAACGACTTGCACGGTGGTGAAAAACTGTTTTTT. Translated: CAQNDLHGGEKLFF.

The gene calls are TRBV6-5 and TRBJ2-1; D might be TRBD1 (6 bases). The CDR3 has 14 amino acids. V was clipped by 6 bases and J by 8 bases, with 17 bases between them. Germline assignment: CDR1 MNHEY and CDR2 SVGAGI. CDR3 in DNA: TGTGCCAGCAGGCCAGGGGTTACATTTCATGAGCAGTTCTTC. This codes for CASRPGVTFHEQFF.